This T cell receptor beta chain is drawn from a study of glioma-infiltrating T cells. Using RNA template, CDR3s of TCR alpha and beta were amplified with iRepertoire arm-PCR. MiXCR was run by TCRdb on the multiplex PCR reads, yielding one entry per CDR3 protein. The sample has 35,000 to 45,000 distinct CDR3 sequences, around 20% seen once. This clonotype was recorded many times. The CDR3 has 15 amino acids. Germline V gene lookup returns CDR1 SGHNT and CDR2 YYREEE (reference sequence). J was trimmed by 9 bases and V by 4 bases; bases with no gene match: 10. This chain uses TRBV5-4 with TRBJ2-3, with TRBD2 matching over 11 bases. This sequence was found in a human donor with low-grade glioma or glioblastoma, undergoing nonglioma brain surgery, or in good health (not recorded which). Sequencing input: glioma tissue, nonneoplastic brain tissue, or PBMCs (not recorded which). The CDR3 DNA reads TGTGCCAGCAGCCTGTTAGCGGGGGGGCCCGAGACGCAGTATTTT. Translating gives CASSLLAGGPETQYF.